This passage covers 14 T cell receptor beta chains from one sample sequenced in a study of T cell clusters in autoimmune cytopenias. TRB was amplified by touch-down multiplex PCR, primer pools A and B combined. After re-calling the multiplex PCR reads, TCRdb lists one entry per CDR3 protein, DNA absent. This sample's table reports about 12,000 distinct CDR3 sequences. TRB amplification used 200 to 250 ng of peripheral blood genomic DNA. This same sample was also taken into another study, of T cell repertoires in aging, cancer and after chemotherapy.

Sequenced sample: peripheral blood. These receptors all come from a human donor in good health.

The V call is TRBV12-3 or TRBV12-4, the J call TRBJ2-3; the D gene TCRdb calls, TRBD2, cannot be checked with no DNA. This CDR3 comprises 15 residues. This chain's CDR3 is CASSYSLAGADTQYF.

This chain joins TRBV7-9 and TRBJ1-1; lacking DNA, the TRBD1 call made by TCRdb goes unchecked. Germline V gene sequence: CDR1 SEHNR, CDR2 FQNEAQ (reference sequence). The CDR3 has 15 residues. CDR3 residues: CASSFPGLLNTEAFF.

The V call is TRBV30, the J call TRBJ2-3; TCRdb proposes TRBD1, but this gene call is untestable without DNA. The germline gives CDR1 GTSNPN, CDR2 SVGIG (reference sequence). The CDR3 is 14 amino acids. CDR3 region: CAWSVSSGADTQYF.

The chain recombines TRBV5-5 with TRBJ1-2; TCRdb picks TRBD1, but there is no DNA to check that call. The CDR3 has 14 amino acids. Germline-derived CDR1 and CDR2 are SGHKS and YYEKEE (reference sequence). The CDR3 protein is CASSQSGQGNGYTF. Using reference TRBV5-5 and TRBJ1-2 for the parts outside the CDR3, the full variable domain is DAGVTQSPTHLIKTRGQQVTLRCSPISGHKSVSWYQQVLGQGPQFIFQYYEKEERGRGNFPDRFSARQFPNYSSELNVNALLLGDSALYLCASSQSGQGNGYTFGSGTRLTVV.

According to its frequency, this clonotype is medium-sized (0.01 to 0.1%). The J gene is TRBJ2-2, the V gene TRBV5-4; TCRdb calls TRBD1, which cannot be checked without DNA. CDR3 length: 15 residues. Per the germline V gene, CDR1 is SGHNT and CDR2 is YYREEE (reference sequence). CDR3 in amino acids: CASSAPGQNTGELFF. The full variable domain, in which reference TRBV5-4 and TRBJ2-2 provide the parts outside the CDR3, is ETGVTQSPTHLIKTRGQQVTLRCSSQSGHNTVSWYQQALGQGPQFIFQYYREEENGRGNFPPRFSGLQFPNYSSELNVNALELDDSALYLCASSAPGQNTGELFFGEGSRLTVL.

The chain joins TRBV4-3 to TRBJ1-4. CDR3 length equals 15 residues. CDR1 and CDR2 (germline): LGHNA, YSLEER. The CDR3 loop is CASSQDTSTNEKLFF.

The gene calls are TRBV12-3 or TRBV12-4 and TRBJ2-5; TCRdb designates TRBD2, a call that cannot be tested without DNA. This CDR3 contains 20 residues. The CDR3 spells CASSLWDRWETSGAQETQYF.

Its frequency marks this clonotype as medium-sized. J is TRBJ2-7 and V is TRBV19. Germline V gives CDR1 LNHDA, CDR2 SQIVND (reference sequence). The CDR3 is 13 amino acids. CDR3 loop: CASSIRVSYEQYF.

The rearrangement links TRBV7-9 to TRBJ2-1; TCRdb's D call of TRBD1 is untestable without DNA. Germline assignment: CDR1 SEHNR and CDR2 FQNEAQ (reference sequence). The CDR3 loop spans 15 amino acids. CDR3: CASSSGTIPYNEQFF.

The V gene is TRBV5-6, the J gene TRBJ1-2. The CDR3 loop spans 15 amino acids. In germline, CDR1 is SGHDT, CDR2 YYEEEE. This chain's CDR3 is CASSSGGSANYGYTF. Full variable domain (outside the CDR3, taken from reference TRBV5-6 and TRBJ1-2): DAGVTQSPTHLIKTRGQQVTLRCSPKSGHDTVSWYQQALGQGPQFIFQYYEEEERQRGNFPDRFSGHQFPNYSSELNVNALLLGDSALYLCASSSGGSANYGYTFGSGTRLTVV.

The chain combines TRBV7-2 with TRBJ2-7; the TCRdb call, TRBD1, lacks DNA for checking. From germline, CDR1 is SGHTA and CDR2 FQGNSA. CDR3 size: 15 residues. CDR3 residues: CASSSSLGRVYEQYF.

This clonotype is called medium-sized based on its frequency. V and J are TRBV19 and TRBJ1-6; with no DNA, the TCRdb D assignment of TRBD1 cannot be verified. The V gene's germline CDR1 is LNHDA and CDR2 SQIVND (reference sequence). The length of the CDR3 is 16 residues. CDR3 sequence: CASSLGTGAYNSPLHF.

The chain is built from TRBV18 and TRBJ2-2. The CDR3 length is 14 residues. Germline V gene lookup returns CDR1 KGHSH and CDR2 LQKENI. Here the CDR3 reads CASSRERNTGELFF.

According to its frequency, this clonotype is medium-sized. The J gene is TRBJ1-3, the V gene TRBV6-5; TCRdb's assignment of TRBD1 cannot be checked, as there is no DNA. Germline V gene lookup returns CDR1 MNHEY and CDR2 SVGAGI. This CDR3 spans 15 amino acids. The CDR3 sequence is CASRSGQISGNTIYF.